This TCR beta chain was sequenced during a study of T cells in Graves' hyperthyroidism and ophthalmopathy. CDR1 is SGHDT, CDR2 YYEEEE, per germline. The V segment lost 4 bases and the J segment 9 bases; nucleotides outside the gene matches: 9. This CDR3 spans 14 amino acids. Using RNA transcripts as the source, TCR beta CDR3 regions were amplified. The HTBI primer set drove a first-round RT-PCR of the TCR CDR3. MiXCR was run by TCRdb on the multiplex PCR reads, yielding one entry per CDR3 protein. The repertoire holds around 500,000 distinct CDR3 sequences, with around 15% as singletons. The chain recombines TRBV5-6 with TRBJ2-1; 8 bases line up with TRBD1. Sequencing was done on a sample of blood. This TCR was recovered from a middle-aged woman with Graves' hyperthyroidism. The CDR3 DNA sequence: TGTGCCAGCAGCCGTGGACAGGGTGATACTGAGCAGTTCTTC. Translated: CASSRGQGDTEQFF. The full variable domain, its missing parts supplied by reference TRBV5-6 and TRBJ2-1, is DAGVTQSPTHLIKTRGQQVTLRCSPKSGHDTVSWYQQALGQGPQFIFQYYEEEERQRGNFPDRFSGHQFPNYSSELNVNALLLGDSALYLCASSRGQGDTEQFFGPGTRLTVL.